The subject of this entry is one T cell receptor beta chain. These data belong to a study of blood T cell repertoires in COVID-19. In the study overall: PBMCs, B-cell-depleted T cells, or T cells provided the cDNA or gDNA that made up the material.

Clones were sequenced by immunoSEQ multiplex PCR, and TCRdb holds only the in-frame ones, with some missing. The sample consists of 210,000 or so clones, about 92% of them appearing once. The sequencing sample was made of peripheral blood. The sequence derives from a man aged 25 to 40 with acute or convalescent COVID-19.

CDR3 nucleotides: TGTGCCAGCAGCGGTAATGGAGGGTCACCCCTCCACTTT. This translates into CASSGNGGSPLHF. This chain connects TRBV12-3 or TRBV12-4 to TRBJ1-6; no clear D. This CDR3 comprises 13 residues. Trimming removed 6 bases at V and 10 bases at J, with 13 bases between.